One and the same sample provided the 17 T cell receptor beta chains below, sequenced in a study of vaccination effects on CD4 cells after COVID-19. Sequencing was performed with immunoSEQ multiplex PCR; in TCRdb, only in-frame clones are kept and a portion is missing. The table shows tens of thousands of clones, with approximately 81% occurring only once. Their recognized antigens are unknown. Under the ViraFEST assay, PBMC were stimulated with viral peptide pools so that antigen-specific CD4+ T cells expanded. Sequencing was performed afterwards. With about 9 days of culture completed, CD4+ T cells were isolated. Sequences were derived from CD4+ T cells from PBMCs cultured with HCoV-229E spike peptides, sampled before COVID-19 vaccination. These receptors all come from a human donor who received a COVID-19 vaccine.

This clone has only a few counts. This chain joins TRBV5-6 and TRBJ2-7, with 7 bases identical to TRBD2. The CDR3 has 13 residues. Germline V gene data show CDR1 as SGHDT and CDR2 as YYEEEE. Germline trimming cut 7 bases from V and 4 bases from J; bases unmatched to any gene: 8. The CDR3 nucleotides read TGTGCCAGCTCGGCGGGAGTGTCTTACGAGCAGTACGTC. As protein: CASSAGVSYEQYV.

This sequence joins TRBV18 and TRBJ1-2, with 11 bases aligning to TRBD1. V lost 1 base and J lost 5; bases outside the gene matches: 6. Germline CDR1 reads KGHSH; CDR2 reads LQKENI. There are 16 residues in the CDR3. CDR3 amino acids: CASSPQRTGGGYGYTF. The CDR3 region has the DNA TGTGCCAGCTCACCACAGCGGACAGGGGGCGGGTATGGCTACACCTTC.

The V call is TRBV28, the J call TRBJ1-1; the match to TRBD1 covers 8 bases. With V trimmed by 6 bases and J by 3 bases, 9 bases remained unmatched. This CDR3 is built from 15 residues. Germline loops: CDR1 MDHEN, CDR2 SYDVKM. The CDR3: CASRRPRTGHTEAFF. The CDR3 DNA reads as TGTGCCAGCAGACGGCCTCGGACAGGGCACACTGAAGCTTTCTTT.

J is TRBJ2-1 and V is TRBV6-5; 7 nucleotides agree with TRBD2. Per the germline V gene, CDR1 is MNHEY and CDR2 is SVGAGI. The junction had 6 bases not matched to a gene; V was cut back by 5 bases and J by 5 bases. CDR3 length: 14 amino acids. CDR3 loop: CASSKLALNNEQFF. The DNA of the CDR3 is TGTGCCAGCAGTAAACTAGCGCTGAACAATGAGCAGTTCTTC.

J is TRBJ2-6 and V is TRBV19, with TRBD1 matching over 7 bases. After removal of 9 bases from V and 0 bases from J, the junction contained 5 bases not matched to a gene. The CDR3 extends over 15 amino acids. Germline values: CDR1 LNHDA, CDR2 SQIVND (reference sequence). As DNA, the CDR3 is TGTGCCAGCAGAGCAGGGGGCTCTGGGGCCAACGTCCTGACTTTC. Its translation: CASRAGGSGANVLTF.

A few counts support this clone. The V gene is TRBV4-1, the J gene TRBJ1-4; D perhaps matches TRBD1 (6 bases). V was shortened by 4 bases and J by 8 bases, with 17 bases between the two germline ends. CDR1 MGHRA and CDR2 YSYEKL come from the germline V gene. The CDR3 contains 15 residues. CDR3 in amino acids: CASSRDGRGGEKLFF. The CDR3 DNA is TGCGCCAGCAGCCGCGACGGACGGGGGGGCGAAAAACTGTTTTTT.

This clone was picked up a small number of times. V usage is TRBV2 and J usage is TRBJ1-4; a possible D gene is TRBD1 (5 bases). The length of the CDR3 is 14 residues. The germline gives CDR1 SNHLY, CDR2 FYNNEI. V lost 6 bases and J 2 bases, leaving 10 bases between the germline ends. CDR3 in DNA: TGTGCCAGCAGCCAGGGAAGCACTAATGAAAAACTGTTTTTT. Translated, it gives CASSQGSTNEKLFF.

The chain recombines TRBV7-9 with TRBJ1-5, with no clear D. V was cut by 6 bases and J by 4 bases, with 16 bases left in between. Per germline, CDR1 SEHNR and CDR2 FQNEAQ (reference sequence). The CDR3 runs 15 residues. In DNA, the CDR3 is TGTGCCAGCAGTGGAGGTGGGCCTTCAAATCAGCCCCAGCATTTT. It specifies CASSGGGPSNQPQHF.

The rearrangement links TRBV4-2 to TRBJ1-1, with D perhaps matching TRBD1 (5 bases). Trimming shortened V by 1 base and J by 2 bases, and 14 bases separated the two germline ends. This CDR3 region has 16 residues. Germline V CDR1 and CDR2: LGHNA, YNFKEQ. This CDR3 reads CASSQGTHGGNTEAFF. DNA of the CDR3: TGTGCCAGCAGCCAAGGGACACATGGGGGAAACACTGAAGCTTTCTTT.

This clone has a handful of counts. The chain has TRBV18 and TRBJ2-1; TRBD2 matches 8 bases. The J segment lost 5 bases and the V segment lost 3 bases, leaving 3 bases of the junction unmatched. Germline CDR1 reads KGHSH; CDR2 reads LQKENI. The CDR3 covers 14 residues. CDR3 sequence reads: CASSPGTSHNEQFF. The CDR3 DNA follows: TGTGCCAGCTCACCCGGGACTAGTCACAATGAGCAGTTCTTC.

This clone was seen a few times. CDR3 sequence (DNA): TGTGCCAGCACCCGTACCGGGAGCAACTATGGCTACACCTTC. Translated, it gives CASTRTGSNYGYTF. The V and J genes are TRBV13 and TRBJ1-2; D is undetermined. The CDR3 contains 14 residues. Germline values: CDR1 PRHDT, CDR2 FYEKMQ (reference sequence). Trimming stripped 7 bases from V and 2 bases from J, with 14 bases between.

The V gene is TRBV6-5, the J gene TRBJ1-5; 7 nucleotides align to TRBD1. The CDR3 has 14 residues. The V gene end was trimmed by 6 bases and the J gene end by 1 base; junction bases not matched to a gene: 3. Germline CDR1 and CDR2: MNHEY and SVGAGI. CDR3 sequence reads: CASRQGGSNQPQHF. CDR3 nucleotide sequence: TGTGCCAGCAGGCAGGGGGGGAGCAATCAGCCCCAGCATTTT.

The J gene is TRBJ2-7, the V gene TRBV6-4; D is ambiguous. V gave up 5 bases and J gave up 0 bases, with 11 bases separating them. Germline assignment: CDR1 MRHNA and CDR2 SNTAGT. The CDR3 extends over 14 amino acids. The CDR3 nucleotides read TGTGCCAGCAGTACAGCGACGAGCTCCTACGAGCAGTACGTC. It translates to CASSTATSSYEQYV.

The sample holds one count of this clone. V usage is TRBV6-5 and J usage is TRBJ2-5; 10 positions agree with TRBD1. The ends lost 11 bases at V and 4 bases at J; junction bases unmatched: 7. CDR3 length equals 13 residues. CDR1 is MNHEY and CDR2 is SVGAGI in the germline V gene. The CDR3 sequence is CAQGQGIRETQYF. The CDR3 DNA follows: TGTGCCCAGGGACAGGGGATCCGAGAGACCCAGTACTTC.

The rearrangement joins TRBV24-1 to TRBJ2-5; 9 nucleotides line up with TRBD1. Germline CDR1 and CDR2: KGHDR and SFDVKD. The ends lost 5 bases at V and 5 bases at J; junction bases unmatched: 8. The CDR3 contains 15 residues. The CDR3 spells CATSGARQGDETQYF. The CDR3, as DNA: TGTGCCACCAGTGGGGCCAGACAGGGGGACGAGACCCAGTACTTC.

The chain carries TRBV4-3 and TRBJ1-4; unclear D gene. Germline CDR1 LGHNA, CDR2 YSLEER. The CDR3 has 14 amino acids. Between the trimmed V and J ends, which lost 1 base and 4 bases, there was a span of 7 bases. CDR3: CASSQVNVNEKLFF. The CDR3 DNA reads TGCGCCAGCAGCCAAGTGAACGTTAATGAAAAACTGTTTTTT.

The rearrangement joins TRBV9 to TRBJ1-5; D might be TRBD1 (6 bases). V lost 0 bases, J lost 3 bases, and 10 bases lay in between. The germline CDR1 and CDR2 sequences are SGDLS and YYNGEE. The CDR3 consists of 15 residues. The chain's CDR3 is CASSVDAGANQPQHF. In DNA, the CDR3 is TGTGCCAGCAGCGTAGATGCGGGGGCCAATCAGCCCCAGCATTTT.